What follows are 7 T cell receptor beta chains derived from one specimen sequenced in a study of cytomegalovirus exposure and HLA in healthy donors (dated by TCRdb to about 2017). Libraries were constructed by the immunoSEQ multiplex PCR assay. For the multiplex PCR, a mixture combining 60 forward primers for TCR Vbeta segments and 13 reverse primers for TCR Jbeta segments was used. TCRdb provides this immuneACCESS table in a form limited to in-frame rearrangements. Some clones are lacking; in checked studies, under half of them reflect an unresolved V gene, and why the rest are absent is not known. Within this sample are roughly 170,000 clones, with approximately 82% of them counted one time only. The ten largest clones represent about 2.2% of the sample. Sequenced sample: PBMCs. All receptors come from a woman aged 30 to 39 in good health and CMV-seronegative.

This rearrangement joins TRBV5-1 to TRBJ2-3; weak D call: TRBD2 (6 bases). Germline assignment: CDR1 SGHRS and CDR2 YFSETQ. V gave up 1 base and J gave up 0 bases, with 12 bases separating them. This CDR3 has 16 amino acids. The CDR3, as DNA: TGCGCCAGCAGCTTGTTTGGGGGGACCAGCACAGATACGCAGTATTTT. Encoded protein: CASSLFGGTSTDTQYF. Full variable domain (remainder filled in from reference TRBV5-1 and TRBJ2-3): KAGVTQTPRYLIKTRGQQVTLSCSPISGHRSVSWYQQTPGQGLQFLFEYFSETQRNKGNFPGRFSGRQFSNSRSEMNVSTLELGDSALYLCASSLFGGTSTDTQYFGPGTRLTVL.

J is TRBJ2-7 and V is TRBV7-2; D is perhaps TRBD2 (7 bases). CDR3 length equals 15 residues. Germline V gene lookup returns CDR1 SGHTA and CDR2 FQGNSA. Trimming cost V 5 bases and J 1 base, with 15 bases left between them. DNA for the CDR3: TGTGCCAGCAGCCCTGGGGGGGGCTGGTCCTACGAGCAGTACTTC. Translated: CASSPGGGWSYEQYF.

CDR3 region: CASSPRGGNRAKNIQYF. CDR3 sequence (DNA): TGCGCCAGCAGCCCTCGGGGCGGGAACAGGGCCAAAAACATTCAGTACTTC. The rearrangement links TRBV4-3 to TRBJ2-4; TRBD2 is a possible D gene (6 bases). The CDR3 consists of 17 residues. V was pared by 4 bases and J by 1 base, with 17 bases between. Germline-derived CDR1 and CDR2 are LGHNA and YSLEER.

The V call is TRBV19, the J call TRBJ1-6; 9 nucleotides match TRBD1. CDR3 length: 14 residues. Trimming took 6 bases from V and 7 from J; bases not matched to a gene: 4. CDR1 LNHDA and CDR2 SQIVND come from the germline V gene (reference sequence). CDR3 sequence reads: CASSGQGRNSPLHF. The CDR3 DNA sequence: TGTGCCAGTAGCGGACAGGGGAGGAATTCACCCCTCCACTTT.

CDR3 protein: CASSYSGLATDTQYF. The CDR3 nucleotides read TGTGCCAGCAGTTACAGCGGGCTGGCCACAGATACGCAGTATTTT. The V and J genes are TRBV6-5 and TRBJ2-3; D might be TRBD2 (6 bases). Germline values: CDR1 MNHEY, CDR2 SVGAGI. The CDR3 spans 15 residues. Trimming removed 2 bases from V and 2 bases from J, with 11 bases in between.

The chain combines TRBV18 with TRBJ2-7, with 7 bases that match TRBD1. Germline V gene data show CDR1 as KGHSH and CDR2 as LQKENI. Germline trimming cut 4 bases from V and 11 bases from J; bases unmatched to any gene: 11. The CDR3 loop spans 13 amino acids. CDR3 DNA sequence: TGTGCCAGCTCACTATTACAGGGGAAGGGGGAGTACTTC. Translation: CASSLLQGKGEYF.

DNA for the CDR3: TGTGCCAGCAGTACCGGTGTTTCACCCCTCCACTTT. Translation: CASSTGVSPLHF. The rearrangement uses TRBV28 and TRBJ1-6; D remains ambiguous. The CDR3 is 12 amino acids. Germline CDR1 is MDHEN and CDR2 is SYDVKM. V lost 5 bases to trimming and J lost 9 bases, with 8 bases between them.